The clone carrying this T cell receptor beta chain has only a few counts. Its antigen is unidentified. This PCR relied on a set of 60 Vbeta primers and 13 Jbeta primers. The data were produced by immunoSEQ multiplex PCR, yet TCRdb's version contains in-frame clones alone and is incomplete. The sample has roughly 150,000 clones, 80% seen once; the top ten hold approximately 15%. The sample comes from a study of cytomegalovirus exposure and HLA in healthy donors. Germline lookup yields CDR1 KGHSH and CDR2 LQKENI. V was clipped by 3 bases and J by 0 bases, with 11 bases between them. CDR3 length: 15 amino acids. Whole-study results and caveats: In a later analysis, an Asian-associated ancestry cluster reportedly showed fewer N-insertions than the approximately 610-donor mean. A later analysis linked a missense DCLRE1C variant to TCR beta V- and J-gene trimming. Later on, an analysis tied 15,000 to 20,000 TCR beta sequences to HLA alleles at 0.05 false discovery rate. Some public TCRs appeared in many individuals, while most sequences were rare.

V and J are TRBV18 and TRBJ1-1, with D tentatively TRBD1 (6 bases). Sequenced sample: PBMCs. The sequence was collected from a woman aged 40-49 years in good health and CMV-seronegative. DNA of the CDR3: TGTGCCAGCTCACCTATGGACAGAATGAACACTGAAGCTTTCTTT. Residues: CASSPMDRMNTEAFF.